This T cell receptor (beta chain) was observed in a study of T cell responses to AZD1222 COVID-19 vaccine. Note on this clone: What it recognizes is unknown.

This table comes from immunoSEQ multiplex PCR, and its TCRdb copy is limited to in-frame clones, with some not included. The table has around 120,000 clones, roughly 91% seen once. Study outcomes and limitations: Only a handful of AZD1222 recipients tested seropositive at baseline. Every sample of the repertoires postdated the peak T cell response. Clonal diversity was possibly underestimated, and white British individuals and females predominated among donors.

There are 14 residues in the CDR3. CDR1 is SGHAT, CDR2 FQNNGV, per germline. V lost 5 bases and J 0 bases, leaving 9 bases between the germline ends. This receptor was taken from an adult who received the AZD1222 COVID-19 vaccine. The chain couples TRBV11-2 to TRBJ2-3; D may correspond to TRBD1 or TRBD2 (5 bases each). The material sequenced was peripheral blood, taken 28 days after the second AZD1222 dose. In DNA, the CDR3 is TGTGCCAGCAGCGCCCGGGACAGCACAGATACGCAGTATTTT. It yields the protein CASSARDSTDTQYF.